What follows are 19 T cell receptor beta chains derived from one specimen sequenced in a study of blood T cell repertoires in COVID-19. TCRdb's table, derived via immunoSEQ multiplex PCR, lists solely in-frame clones and lacks some. The sample has about 300,000 clones, 85% seen once. Sequenced: PBMCs or T cells enriched from blood (not recorded which). Every receptor here comes from a woman aged 45-59 years who had recovered from COVID-19.

The chain uses TRBV27 and TRBJ1-6, with 7 bases aligning to TRBD1. The CDR3 covers 16 residues. CDR1 is MNHEY and CDR2 is SMNVEV in the germline V gene (reference sequence). J was trimmed by 4 bases and V by 6 bases; bases with no gene match: 9. CDR3 sequence: CASSLAGTAYNSPLHF. CDR3 DNA sequence: TGTGCCAGCAGCCTCGCCGGGACAGCTTATAATTCACCCCTCCACTTT.

This clone was seen just once. The chain combines TRBV2 with TRBJ1-4; tentative D call: TRBD1 (6 bases). V lost 4 bases to trimming and J lost 7 bases, with 13 bases between them. CDR3 length equals 14 residues. CDR1 SNHLY and CDR2 FYNNEI come from the germline V gene. In nucleotides, the CDR3 is TGTGCCAGCAGTGGCCCACAGGGATTTGAAAAACTGTTTTTT. Protein product: CASSGPQGFEKLFF.

The count of this clone is one. The V call is TRBV28, the J call TRBJ2-3; D remains ambiguous. CDR3 length: 16 residues. Between the trimmed V and J ends, which lost 1 base and 1 base, there was a span of 12 bases. CDR1 is MDHEN, CDR2 SYDVKM, per germline. This chain's CDR3 is CASSLLDFRGTDTQYF. The CDR3 DNA reads as TGTGCCAGCAGTTTATTGGATTTTCGGGGCACAGATACGCAGTATTTT.

This clone was seen only once. The rearrangement uses TRBV5-1 and TRBJ2-7; D is ambiguous. Germline assignment: CDR1 SGHRS and CDR2 YFSETQ. Trimming removed 0 bases at V and 1 base at J, with 8 bases between. This CDR3 spans 14 amino acids. Here the CDR3 reads CASSLGQVSYEQYF. The CDR3 DNA sequence: TGCGCCAGCAGCTTGGGGCAGGTATCCTACGAGCAGTACTTC.

The chain combines TRBV5-6 with TRBJ1-1; perhaps TRBD1 as D (5 bases). The CDR3 is made up of 15 amino acids. V was clipped by 1 base and J by 0 bases, with 10 bases between them. Looked up from germline, CDR1 is SGHDT and CDR2 is YYEEEE. CDR3 nucleotides: TGTGCCAGCAGCTTGTGGGGACTGATGAACACTGAAGCTTTCTTT. This sequence encodes CASSLWGLMNTEAFF.

The rearrangement uses TRBV3-1 (or the pseudogene TRBV3-2) and TRBJ1-1, with 7 bases matching TRBD1. Germline CDR1 is LGHDT and CDR2 is YNNKEL (reference sequence). The trim removed 4 bases at V and 0 bases at J, leaving 5 bases unmatched. This CDR3 spans 15 amino acids. DNA for the CDR3: TGTGCCAGCAGCCCCCCGGGACAGCTGAACACTGAAGCTTTCTTT. This codes for CASSPPGQLNTEAFF.

The V call is TRBV12-3 or TRBV12-4, the J call TRBJ1-1, with D possibly matching TRBD1 (5 bases). Trimming removed 5 bases from V and 7 bases from J, with 8 bases in between. This CDR3 has 11 amino acids. This CDR3 is CASSAGIEAFF. The CDR3 nucleotides read TGTGCCAGCAGTGCAGGGATTGAAGCTTTCTTT.

V is TRBV28 and J is TRBJ1-2, with TRBD1 as a possible D gene (5 bases). V was shortened by 4 bases and J by 8 bases, with 14 bases between the two germline ends. The CDR3 loop spans 13 amino acids. Germline V lookup: CDR1 MDHEN, CDR2 SYDVKM. CDR3 sequence (DNA): TGTGCCAGCAGTTCCGGGGGGGTACAGGGCTACACCTTC. It specifies CASSSGGVQGYTF.

This clone has just a few counts. The CDR3 spells CASSPWGGNSNQPQHF. CDR3 sequence (DNA): TGCGCCAGCAGCCCCTGGGGGGGGAACAGCAATCAGCCCCAGCATTTT. The chain combines TRBV4-1 with TRBJ1-5; perhaps TRBD1 as D (5 bases). Germline CDR1 and CDR2: MGHRA and YSYEKL. The V end lost 4 bases, the J end lost 1 base, and 14 bases lay between the germline ends. The CDR3 is 16 amino acids.

The sample holds many counts of this clone. The rearrangement joins TRBV27 to TRBJ2-7, with 9 bases matching TRBD1. There are 14 residues in the CDR3. J gave up 4 bases and V 3 bases, and 4 bases lay outside the gene matches. Germline V gives CDR1 MNHEY, CDR2 SMNVEV (reference sequence). The CDR3, as DNA: TGTGCCAGCAGTTTCGGGACAGGGTTTTACGAGCAGTACTTC. Its translation is CASSFGTGFYEQYF.

This chain uses TRBV9 with TRBJ2-1; 8 bases map to TRBD1. The germline V gene encodes CDR1 SGDLS and CDR2 YYNGEE. The CDR3 is 15 residues long. V lost 0 bases and J lost 8; bases outside the gene matches: 7. The CDR3: CASSVGQGSIDEQFF. CDR3 coding DNA: TGTGCCAGCAGCGTAGGACAGGGGAGTATAGATGAGCAGTTCTTC.

The rearrangement links TRBV28 to TRBJ1-6; D not resolved. Germline lookup yields CDR1 MDHEN and CDR2 SYDVKM. V was pared by 3 bases and J by 7 bases, with 10 bases between. CDR3 length equals 14 residues. CDR3 residues: CASSFVEENSPLHF. CDR3 sequence (DNA): TGTGCCAGCAGTTTTGTGGAGGAGAATTCACCCCTCCACTTT. Using reference TRBV28 and TRBJ1-6 for the parts outside the CDR3, the full variable domain is DVKVTQSSRYLVKRTGEKVFLECVQDMDHENMFWYRQDPGLGLRLIYFSYDVKMKEKGDIPEGYSVSREKKERFSLILESASTNQTSMYLCASSFVEENSPLHFGNGTRLTVT.

The chain carries TRBV7-9 and TRBJ1-6; a weak D match, TRBD1 (6 bases). From germline, CDR1 is SEHNR and CDR2 FQNEAQ (reference sequence). The CDR3 loop spans 16 amino acids. V lost 3 bases, J lost 3 bases, and 12 bases lay in between. The CDR3 nucleotides are TGTGCCAGCAGCTTTGGGCAGGGGTTCTATAATTCACCCCTCCACTTT. Protein sequence: CASSFGQGFYNSPLHF.

V is TRBV5-5 and J is TRBJ2-3; D unclear. V was shortened by 4 bases and J by 12 bases, with 15 bases between the two germline ends. The CDR3 extends over 12 amino acids. Germline-derived CDR1 and CDR2 are SGHKS and YYEKEE (reference sequence). The CDR3 spells CASSRSPHYQYF. DNA for the CDR3: TGTGCCAGCAGCCGGAGCCCCCACTATCAGTATTTT.

This chain joins TRBV4-1 and TRBJ1-3; D is possibly TRBD1 (5 bases). The CDR3 runs to 16 residues. Trimming took 4 bases from V and 0 from J, leaving 13 bases between them. CDR1 and CDR2 (germline): MGHRA, YSYEKL. CDR3 coding DNA: TGCGCCAGCAGCCCACTTGGGGGACTCTCTGGAAACACCATATATTTT. This translates into CASSPLGGLSGNTIYF.

The chain has TRBV7-9 and TRBJ1-2; 8 nucleotides match TRBD1. The CDR3 runs to 15 residues. V shed 4 bases and J 8 bases; nucleotides not matched to a gene: 12. Germline-derived CDR1 and CDR2 are SEHNR and FQNEAQ (reference sequence). The DNA of the CDR3 is TGTGCCAGCAGCTCCCGTTCAGGACAGGGCGAAGGCTACACCTTC. This codes for CASSSRSGQGEGYTF.

The chain is built from TRBV4-1 and TRBJ2-1; 8 bases are a match to TRBD2. After removal of 0 bases from V and 5 bases from J, the junction contained 12 bases not matched to a gene. This CDR3 comprises 18 residues. Germline V gene lookup returns CDR1 MGHRA and CDR2 YSYEKL. For the CDR3, the DNA is TGCGCCAGCAGCCAAGAATTGGGCGGGAGGCTGGGGGACAATGAGCAGTTCTTC. This sequence encodes CASSQELGGRLGDNEQFF.

This clone was seen only once. The genes are TRBV7-2 and TRBJ2-3; 8 nucleotides match TRBD1. Looked up from germline, CDR1 is SGHTA and CDR2 is FQGNSA. The ends lost 1 base at V and 0 bases at J; junction bases unmatched: 6. This CDR3 region has 17 residues. The CDR3 nucleotides read TGTGCCAGCAGCTTAGAATCGGCAGGGGGCAGCACAGATACGCAGTATTTT. It translates to CASSLESAGGSTDTQYF.

This clone showed up just once. The genes are TRBV5-1 and TRBJ2-1; TRBD2 matches 9 bases. Germline assignment: CDR1 SGHRS and CDR2 YFSETQ. Trimming removed 2 bases from V and 1 base from J; junction bases left unmatched: 10. This CDR3 is built from 18 residues. This CDR3 is CASSFVAGGPGSYNEQFF. For the CDR3, the DNA is TGCGCCAGCAGCTTTGTGGCGGGGGGGCCAGGGTCCTACAATGAGCAGTTCTTC. Complete variable domain (other parts from reference TRBV5-1 and TRBJ2-1): KAGVTQTPRYLIKTRGQQVTLSCSPISGHRSVSWYQQTPGQGLQFLFEYFSETQRNKGNFPGRFSGRQFSNSRSEMNVSTLELGDSALYLCASSFVAGGPGSYNEQFFGPGTRLTVL.